Following are 16 T cell receptor beta chains from one sample sequenced in a study of T cells in women clearing cervical HPV infection. Only in-frame clones appear in the TCRdb table, and some are missing; sequencing was by immunoSEQ multiplex PCR. The record lists about 33,000 clones, of which the ten most abundant hold more than 7%. The sample was blood buffy coat. Receptors were obtained from a woman aged 18 to 75 with a cervical HPV16 infection that either progressed to CIN3+ or cleared (not recorded which).

For this clone: Sequencing ends 3 residues short of the CDR3 end; the germline J gene provides the rest. This chain uses TRBV19 with TRBJ1-1; D uncertain. The germline V gene has CDR1 LNHDA and CDR2 SQIVND (reference sequence). Trimming shortened V by 7 bases and J by 5 bases, and 17 bases separated the two germline ends. CDR3 length: 14 amino acids. Incomplete CDR3 DNA: TGTGCCAGTACCCGACTAACCTTGGGGACTGAA. Protein: CASTRLTLGTE. The CDR3 as a whole reads CASTRLTLGTEAFF.

On this clone itself: The read terminates 3 residues before the CDR3 end, so the remaining end is supplied by the germline J gene. The chain carries TRBV2 and TRBJ1-1; 7 bases are shared with TRBD1. In germline, CDR1 is SNHLY, CDR2 FYNNEI. The CDR3 is 13 amino acids. The CDR3 sequence is CASSPDREEEAFF. The covered CDR3 bases are TGTGCCAGCAGCCCCGACAGGGAAGAGGAA.

With regard to this clone: The CDR3 goes on 3 residues after the read ends, and that part is filled in from the germline J gene. The chain employs TRBV2 and TRBJ1-4; TRBD1 matches 8 bases. The CDR3 totals 15 residues. Germline V gene sequence: CDR1 SNHLY, CDR2 FYNNEI. V trimming: 8 bases; J trimming: 5 bases; junction bases outside the gene matches: 10. CDR3 bases read: TGTGCCAGCGGACCCCGGACAGGGACGAATGAAAAA. Amino acids: CASGPRTGTNEK. The full CDR3 is CASGPRTGTNEKLFF.

Comment on this clone: Read coverage stops 3 residues before the CDR3 terminus; the germline J gene supplies the remainder. The chain joins TRBV14 to TRBJ2-7; no clear D gene. CDR3 length: 14 residues. Germline V lookup: CDR1 SGHDN, CDR2 FVKESK. Trimming removed 0 bases at V and 0 bases at J, with 6 bases between. The sequenced part of the CDR3 DNA is TGTGCCAGCAGCCAAGAACAGTTCTCCTACGAG. Amino acid sequence: CASSQEQFSYE. The complete CDR3 sequence is CASSQEQFSYEQYF.

A remark on this clone: The observed sequence ends 3 residues before the CDR3 terminus, with the missing tail filled in from the germline J gene. This chain uses TRBV20-1 with TRBJ2-1, with D uncertain. The CDR3 sequence is 12 residues long. Germline V gives CDR1 DFQATT, CDR2 SNEGSKA (reference sequence). Trimming pared 7 bases from V and 1 base from J, leaving 8 bases between. CDR3: CSVRRSYNEQFF. The CDR3 bases that were read are TGCAGTGTCAGGCGTTCCTACAATGAG.

Remarks on this clone: The CDR3 end falls 3 residues outside the read, so it is completed with the germline J gene. The V gene is TRBV7-9, the J gene TRBJ1-6; 9 positions match TRBD1. The germline CDR1 and CDR2 sequences are SEHNR and FQNEAQ (reference sequence). The CDR3 is 14 residues long. J gave up 10 bases and V 7 bases, and 8 bases lay outside the gene matches. The CDR3 region is CASTTTGGESPLHF. CDR3 DNA (partial): TGTGCCAGCACCACGACAGGGGGAGAGTCACCC.

Regarding this clone: The read terminates 3 residues before the CDR3 end, so the remaining end is supplied by the germline J gene. This chain joins TRBV4-1 and TRBJ1-2, with TRBD1 matching 11 bases. The V and J ends lost 1 base and 5 bases, in that order; junction bases with no gene match: 6. CDR1 and CDR2 from the germline V gene are MGHRA and YSYEKL. CDR3 size: 16 residues. This CDR3 is CASSQASGQGGYGYTF. The CDR3 DNA, read in part, is TGCGCCAGCAGCCAAGCGTCGGGACAGGGGGGATATGGC.

Regarding this clone: The read gets to within 3 residues of the CDR3 end, and the germline J gene fills in the rest. The V call is TRBV20-1, the J call TRBJ2-1; 10 bases align to TRBD2. Trimming removed 6 bases from V and 3 bases from J; junction bases left unmatched: 5. The germline CDR1 and CDR2 sequences are DFQATT and SNEGSKA (reference sequence). There are 14 residues in the CDR3. The CDR3 bases that were read are TGCAGTGCCACAGCGGGAGGGAGCTACAATGAG. Translation gives CSATAGGSYNE. The whole CDR3 protein is CSATAGGSYNEQFF.

A note on this clone: The sequenced fragment ends 3 residues before the CDR3 boundary, so the rest is inferred from the germline J gene. The chain recombines TRBV7-9 with TRBJ1-1; the D gene is possibly TRBD1 (5 bases). The CDR3 length is 13 residues. Germline V gene sequence: CDR1 SEHNR, CDR2 FQNEAQ (reference sequence). Trimming stripped 1 base from V and 7 bases from J, with 10 bases between. CDR3 bases read: TGTGCCAGCAGCTTAGGGGGGGTTAGTGAA. Protein product: CASSLGGVSE. The complete CDR3 protein is CASSLGGVSEAFF. Full variable domain (outside the CDR3, taken from reference TRBV7-9 and TRBJ1-1): DTGVSQNPRHKITKRGQNVTFRCDPISEHNRLYWYRQTLGQGPEFLTYFQNEAQLEKSRLLSDRFSAERPKGSFSTLEIQRTEQGDSAMYLCASSLGGVSEAFFGQGTRLTVV.

The part of the CDR3 DNA that was read is TGTGCCAGCAGCTTACAAGCGGGGGCCCACAATGAG. This gives the protein CASSLQAGAHNE. The full CDR3 is CASSLQAGAHNEQFF. The V call is TRBV11-2, the J call TRBJ2-1; TRBD2 agrees at 8 bases. The CDR3 end is not reached by the read, which stops 3 residues before it; the germline J gene fills it in. The V segment lost 2 bases and the J segment 5 bases; nucleotides outside the gene matches: 5. Germline-derived CDR1 and CDR2 are SGHAT and FQNNGV. This CDR3 contains 15 residues.

Of note for this clone: The read ends 3 residues before the CDR3 terminus; that terminus is restored from the germline J gene. The V gene is TRBV20-1, the J gene TRBJ1-4; D may be TRBD1 (5 bases). The germline V gene encodes CDR1 DFQATT and CDR2 SNEGSKA (reference sequence). With 2 bases removed from V and 7 bases from J, the gap between germline ends came to 14 bases. CDR3 length equals 14 residues. The CDR3: CSARPSGGAEKLFF. CDR3 DNA, as far as it was read: TGCAGTGCTAGACCCTCCGGCGGGGCTGAAAAA.

Concerning this clone: The read falls 3 residues short of the CDR3 end, and the missing part is taken from the germline J gene. The J gene is TRBJ1-5, the V gene TRBV7-9, with 9 positions matching TRBD1. The CDR3 loop spans 15 amino acids. Germline lookup yields CDR1 SEHNR and CDR2 FQNEAQ (reference sequence). The ends lost 4 bases at V and 4 bases at J; junction bases unmatched: 5. The sequenced part of the CDR3 DNA is TGTGCCAGCAGCTCAGGGGGACAGGGTAATCAGCCC. Residues: CASSSGGQGNQP. The full CDR3 is CASSSGGQGNQPQHF. Supplemented by reference TRBV7-9 and TRBJ1-5, the full variable domain reads DTGVSQNPRHKITKRGQNVTFRCDPISEHNRLYWYRQTLGQGPEFLTYFQNEAQLEKSRLLSDRFSAERPKGSFSTLEIQRTEQGDSAMYLCASSSGGQGNQPQHFGDGTRLSIL.

Concerning this clone: The read terminates 3 residues before the CDR3 end, so the remaining end is supplied by the germline J gene. This rearrangement joins TRBV11-2 to TRBJ2-3; the match to TRBD2 covers 8 bases. The ends lost 6 bases at V and 5 bases at J; junction bases unmatched: 7. CDR1 and CDR2 (germline): SGHAT, FQNNGV. The CDR3 sequence is 14 residues long. The CDR3: CASRTGGPVDTQYF. Partial CDR3 DNA: TGTGCCAGCAGAACGGGGGGGCCAGTAGATACG.

A word on this clone: The CDR3 goes on 3 residues after the read ends, and that part is filled in from the germline J gene. This rearrangement joins TRBV7-6 to TRBJ1-3, with 9 bases identical to TRBD1. Losses at the gene ends were 5 bases for V and 1 base for J; bases not matched to a gene: 3. The V gene's germline CDR1 is SGHVS and CDR2 FNYEAQ. The CDR3 has 15 residues. The CDR3 spells CASSVGTGSGNTIYF. Partial CDR3 DNA: TGTGCCAGCAGCGTCGGGACAGGGTCTGGAAACACC.

For this clone: The CDR3 goes on 3 residues after the read ends, and that part is filled in from the germline J gene. The rearrangement joins TRBV3-1 (or the pseudogene TRBV3-2) to TRBJ1-1, with D tentatively TRBD1 (5 bases). This CDR3 is 12 amino acids long. Trimming left V 5 bases short and J 5 bases short, with 9 bases between. The germline V gene has CDR1 LGHDT and CDR2 YNNKEL (reference sequence). Partial CDR3 DNA: TGTGCCAGCAGCACGGAGGGGACTGAA. Its protein is CASSTEGTE. The entire CDR3 protein is CASSTEGTEAFF.

As regards this clone: The read ends 3 residues shy of where the CDR3 ends; the end is completed using the germline J gene. This chain links TRBV4-1 with TRBJ2-3; tentatively, D is TRBD1 (6 bases). Trimming stripped 5 bases from V and 0 bases from J, with 12 bases between. The germline V gene has CDR1 MGHRA and CDR2 YSYEKL. The length of the CDR3 is 15 residues. The CDR3 reads CASSEGQPSTDTQYF. The CDR3 DNA, read in part, is TGCGCCAGCAGCGAAGGACAGCCTAGCACAGATACG.